These 2 T cell receptor beta chains originate from one sample sequenced in a study of Tregs in tolerant kidney transplant recipients. The protocol was immunoSEQ multiplex PCR, while the TCRdb copy is restricted to in-frame clones and leaves out a portion. In the table there are some 240,000 clones, more than 65% of which are singletons. The sequenced sample consisted of CD4+ T cells from blood. The receptors come from a human donor in good health.

CDR3 region: CASSPGLAEGDTQYF. CDR3 in DNA: TGTGCCAGCAGCCCCGGACTAGCGGAGGGTGATACGCAGTATTTT. V gene TRBV7-9 combines with J gene TRBJ2-3; 10 nucleotides align to TRBD2. V lost 5 bases, J lost 6 bases, and 8 bases stayed unmatched. Germline CDR1 reads SEHNR; CDR2 reads FQNEAQ (reference sequence). CDR3 size: 15 residues.

The gene calls are TRBV6-5 and TRBJ2-3; D could derive from TRBD1 or TRBD2 (6 bases each). Trimming removed 2 bases at V and 5 bases at J, with 17 bases between. This CDR3 has 16 residues. The germline V gene encodes CDR1 MNHEY and CDR2 SVGAGI. As DNA, the CDR3 is TGTGCCAGCAGTTACAAGGGGGACAAGGGAGGAGATACGCAGTATTTT. Protein product: CASSYKGDKGGDTQYF.